This T cell receptor (beta chain) was sequenced for a study of CD8+ T cells in alopecia areata. Across the study: The SALT score measured affected scalp surface percentage in treated patients.

Per the germline V gene, CDR1 is MDHEN and CDR2 is SYDVKM. CDR3 length equals 11 residues. V lost 8 bases and J lost 7, with 9 bases in between. As the sequencing template, cDNA was produced by extracting RNA and reverse transcribing it. Sequenced by immunoSEQ multiplex PCR; TCRdb stores in-frame clones only, minus some. This table has over 150,000 clones, about 60% appearing once. Stated treatment: oral pan-JAK inhibitor, 5-10 mg twice daily. This sequence was found in a human donor with alopecia areata. Sequences were derived from CD4+ T cells sorted from blood, sampled at week 4, from a patient treated with tofacitinib. V usage is TRBV28 and J usage is TRBJ2-1, with D perhaps TRBD1 or TRBD2 (5 bases each). The CDR3 nucleotides are TGTGCCAGCGGGGGTCTTAATGAGCAGTTCTTC. It translates to CASGGLNEQFF.